The 13 T cell receptor beta chains listed next were all sequenced from one sample in a study of neurological immune-mediated disorders. TCRdb re-called the 5' RACE reads with MiXCR, one entry per CDR3 protein. The repertoire consists of about 36,000 distinct CDR3 sequences, with 10% occurring once and the leading ten covering about 6.6%. Sample: PBMCs. The source of these receptors is a woman in her 30s with HTLV-1-associated myelopathy (HAM/TSP).

This clonotype was seen at least ten times. V usage is TRBV7-2 and J usage is TRBJ1-2, with 12 bases matching TRBD1. With 5 bases clipped from V and 5 bases from J, the junction kept 9 bases outside the gene matches. Per germline, CDR1 SGHTA and CDR2 FQGNSA. The CDR3 has 16 amino acids. For the CDR3, the DNA is TGTGCCAGCAGCCCGGCCGGGACAGGGGGCATGTATGGCTACACCTTC. Translating it yields CASSPAGTGGMYGYTF.

This clonotype was counted at least ten times. This rearrangement joins TRBV20-1 to TRBJ1-5, with D possibly TRBD1 on 5 matching bases. CDR3 length: 13 amino acids. In germline, CDR1 is DFQATT, CDR2 SNEGSKA (reference sequence). V lost 2 bases and J lost 8, with 13 bases in between. The CDR3 spells CSARRTGDEPQHF. The CDR3 DNA follows: TGCAGTGCTAGACGGACGGGGGACGAGCCCCAGCATTTT.

Many counts were recorded for this clonotype. The gene calls are TRBV20-1 and TRBJ1-2; D might be TRBD1 (6 bases). Germline V gives CDR1 DFQATT, CDR2 SNEGSKA (reference sequence). Trimming removed 6 bases from V and 4 bases from J, with 12 bases in between. CDR3 length: 12 amino acids. CDR3 amino acids: CSAPDSLYGYTF. CDR3 bases: TGCAGTGCCCCGGACAGCCTCTATGGCTACACCTTC.

The table lists this clonotype with many counts. The rearrangement joins TRBV5-1 to TRBJ1-1; weak D call: TRBD1 (5 bases). V gave up 4 bases and J gave up 0 bases, with 16 bases separating them. CDR3 length: 16 amino acids. CDR1 is SGHRS and CDR2 is YFSETQ in the germline V gene. Here the CDR3 DNA reads TGCGCCAGCAGCCCCGGGGCGGGCTTCGTGAACACTGAAGCTTTCTTT. The encoded protein is CASSPGAGFVNTEAFF.

The table lists this clonotype with many counts. The V and J genes are TRBV24-1 and TRBJ2-2, with D maybe TRBD2 (6 bases). Trimming stripped 9 bases from V and 0 bases from J, with 16 bases between. This CDR3 is built from 16 residues. Looked up from germline, CDR1 is KGHDR and CDR2 is SFDVKD. Written as DNA, the CDR3 is TGTGCCACCCGGAGCTCAGGACTATCGAACACCGGGGAGCTGTTTTTT. As protein: CATRSSGLSNTGELFF.

This clonotype was detected ten times or more. The chain uses TRBV20-1 and TRBJ2-6; a possible D gene is TRBD1 (5 bases). The CDR3 runs 18 residues. The V gene's germline CDR1 is DFQATT and CDR2 SNEGSKA (reference sequence). V was clipped by 6 bases and J by 4 bases, with 25 bases between them. The CDR3 DNA is TGCAGTGCCCATTCAAGGCAGGGTTCAACTACGGGGGCCAACGTCCTGACTTTC. It is translated as CSAHSRQGSTTGANVLTF.

This clonotype was observed many times. The rearrangement joins TRBV20-1 to TRBJ1-1, with D tentatively TRBD1 (5 bases). Trimming removed 5 bases at V and 3 bases at J, with 10 bases between. This CDR3 region has 12 residues. CDR1 is DFQATT, CDR2 SNEGSKA, per germline (reference sequence). In nucleotides, the CDR3 is TGCAGTGCTTGGGGGGGAGACACTGAAGCTTTCTTT. Amino acids: CSAWGGDTEAFF.

This clonotype was detected ten times or more. The chain couples TRBV5-1 to TRBJ1-5, with D maybe TRBD1 (5 bases). Germline CDR1 SGHRS, CDR2 YFSETQ. This CDR3 spans 15 amino acids. Trimming stripped 0 bases from V and 1 base from J, with 8 bases between. The CDR3 DNA follows: TGCGCCAGCAGCTTGGATGGGGACAGCAATCAGCCCCAGCATTTT. It codes for CASSLDGDSNQPQHF.

This clonotype was seen ten or more times. Here the CDR3 reads CASSAPGDTEAFF. The CDR3 DNA reads as TGTGCCAGCAGTGCCCCGGGGGACACTGAAGCTTTCTTT. The V gene is TRBV12-3 or TRBV12-4, the J gene TRBJ1-1; maybe TRBD1 (5 bases). V was pared by 5 bases and J by 3 bases, with 10 bases between. The CDR3 extends over 13 amino acids.

This clonotype was counted between two and nine times. The chain links TRBV20-1 to TRBJ2-4, with TRBD2 matching over 9 bases. The CDR3 is 13 residues long. In germline, CDR1 is DFQATT, CDR2 SNEGSKA (reference sequence). With V trimmed by 3 bases and J by 10 bases, 7 bases remained unmatched. As DNA, the CDR3 is TGCAGTGCTAGGATTAGCGGGGGAGGGATTCAGTACTTC. Amino acids: CSARISGGGIQYF.

Concerning this clonotype: A much larger clone differs from this one at a single base, so this may be a read error. The V call is TRBV5-1, the J call TRBJ2-3; D tentatively reads TRBD1 or TRBD2 (5 bases each). This CDR3 has 16 residues. Germline loops: CDR1 SGHRS, CDR2 YFSETQ. CDR3 sequence reads: CASSLDSGGSTATQYF. The CDR3 DNA is TGCGCCAGCAGCTTGGATTCTGGGGGTAGCACAGCTACGCAGTATTTT.

In this sample, this clonotype turned up many times. The chain recombines TRBV5-1 with TRBJ2-3, with TRBD2 identical over 9 bases. The J segment lost 1 base and the V segment lost 4 bases, leaving 4 bases of the junction unmatched. CDR3 length: 15 amino acids. CDR1 is SGHRS, CDR2 YFSETQ, per germline. The CDR3 DNA follows: TGCGCCAGCAGCACGTGGACTAGCGGCACAGATACGCAGTATTTT. Its translation is CASSTWTSGTDTQYF.

This clonotype showed up many times. The chain employs TRBV5-1 and TRBJ1-1, with D unresolved. Germline V CDR1 and CDR2: SGHRS, YFSETQ. This CDR3 is built from 13 residues. V was trimmed by 4 bases and J by 0 bases, leaving 7 bases between them. The CDR3 region has the DNA TGCGCCAGCAGCCAACAGTTGAACACTGAAGCTTTCTTT. It encodes CASSQQLNTEAFF.